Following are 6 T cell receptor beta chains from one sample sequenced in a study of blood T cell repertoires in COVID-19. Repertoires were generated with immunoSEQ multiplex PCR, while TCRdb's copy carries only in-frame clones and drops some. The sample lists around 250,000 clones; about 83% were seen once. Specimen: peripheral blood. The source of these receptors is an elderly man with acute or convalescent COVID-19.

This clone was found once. The CDR3 DNA is TGTGCCAGCACGTTGGCGGCGGACTATGGCTACACCTTC. Its translation is CASTLAADYGYTF. The chain uses TRBV6-5 and TRBJ1-2; D ambiguous. Between the trimmed V and J ends, which lost 7 bases and 3 bases, there was a span of 12 bases. This CDR3 has 13 residues. In germline, CDR1 is MNHEY, CDR2 SVGAGI.

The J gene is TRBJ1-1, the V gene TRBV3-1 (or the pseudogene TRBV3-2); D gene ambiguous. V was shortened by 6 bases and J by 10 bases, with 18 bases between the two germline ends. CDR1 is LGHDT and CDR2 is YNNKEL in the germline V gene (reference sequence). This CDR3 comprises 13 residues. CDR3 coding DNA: TGTGCCAGCAGTCGAATATCGCGGGGAGGAGCTTTCTTT. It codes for CASSRISRGGAFF.

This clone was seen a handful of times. DNA for the CDR3: TGCAGCGTTTCGACAGGGGGCATAGACTATGGCTACACCTTC. It codes for CSVSTGGIDYGYTF. The rearrangement joins TRBV29-1 to TRBJ1-2; 10 bases align to TRBD1. The J segment lost 3 bases and the V segment lost 5 bases, leaving 6 bases of the junction unmatched. This CDR3 has 14 amino acids. Germline V gene lookup returns CDR1 SQVTM and CDR2 ANQGSEA.

CDR3 nucleotides: TGCGCCAGCAGCCAACGGGCGGGCTATGGCTACACCTTC. This encodes CASSQRAGYGYTF. V usage is TRBV4-1 and J usage is TRBJ1-2; no reliable D call. CDR3 length equals 13 residues. Germline CDR1 MGHRA, CDR2 YSYEKL. V dropped 2 bases and J dropped 4 bases, with 8 bases sitting between them.

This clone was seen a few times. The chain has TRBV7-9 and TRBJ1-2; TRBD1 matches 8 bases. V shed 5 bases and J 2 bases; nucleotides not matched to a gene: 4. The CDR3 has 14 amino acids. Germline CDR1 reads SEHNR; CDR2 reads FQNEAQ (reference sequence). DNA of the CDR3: TGTGCCAGCAGCCCCCGGACAGGGAACTATGGCTACACCTTC. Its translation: CASSPRTGNYGYTF.

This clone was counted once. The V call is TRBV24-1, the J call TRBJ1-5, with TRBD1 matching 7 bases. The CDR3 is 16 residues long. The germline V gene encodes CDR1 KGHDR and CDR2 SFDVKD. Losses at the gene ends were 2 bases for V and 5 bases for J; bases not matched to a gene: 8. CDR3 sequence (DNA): TGTGCCACCAGTGATTCCCGACAGGGTCGGGATCAGCCCCAGCATTTT. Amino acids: CATSDSRQGRDQPQHF.